This record concerns one T cell receptor (beta chain) sequence. Its antigen remains unidentified. These data come from a study of shared clonotypes between healthy human individuals. General study results and limits: Researchers sampled only blood; tissue repertoires likely differ. In contrast to clonotypes shared by all four donors, non-shared clonotypes had lower generation probabilities.

Only Caucasian adults living in Nashville, Tennessee served as donors. Measured with immunoSEQ multiplex PCR; TCRdb has only the in-frame clones, and not every one. The sample has more than 2,000,000 clones; 85% to 95% are singletons. Deletions cut 5 bases from V and 1 base from J, with 15 bases between. From germline, CDR1 is MDHEN and CDR2 SYDVKM. The CDR3 extends over 16 amino acids. The J gene is TRBJ2-4, the V gene TRBV28, with D tentatively TRBD2 (7 bases). This clonotype was sampled from a man younger than 30 in good health. Some clones in this sample may be carry-over from other donors' samples. The sample taken for sequencing was naive CD4+ T cells from PBMCs. The sample's subset: CD45RA+ positively selected. The DNA for the CDR3 is TGTGCCAGCAGTATTGGGGGGGCATCGGCCAAAAACATTCAGTACTTC. Amino acid sequence: CASSIGGASAKNIQYF. Based on the CDR3 plus reference TRBV28 and TRBJ2-4, the full variable domain is DVKVTQSSRYLVKRTGEKVFLECVQDMDHENMFWYRQDPGLGLRLIYFSYDVKMKEKGDIPEGYSVSREKKERFSLILESASTNQTSMYLCASSIGGASAKNIQYFGAGTRLSVL.